Given below is one T cell receptor (beta chain) in context. In the authors' workflow: Amplification of reference gene primers provided the estimated nucleated cell counts. The method was immunoSEQ multiplex PCR; TCRdb's version includes in-frame clones alone and lacks a portion of them. The V and J calls and clone size come from that table; D and trimming were worked out from the DNA. The sample carries 150,000 or so clones, approximately 82% recorded once. These data belong to a study of blood T cell repertoires in COVID-19. Study overall: Sources were T cells, B-cell-depleted T cells, or PBMCs; the material itself was cDNA or gDNA.

This receptor was obtained from an elderly woman with acute or convalescent COVID-19. Sequenced sample: peripheral blood.

CDR3 sequence reads: CASLQGRGGYTF. The CDR3 region has the DNA TGTGCCAGCTTACAGGGAAGGGGCGGCTACACCTTC. The rearrangement links TRBV19 to TRBJ1-2; TRBD1 is a possible D gene (6 bases). The CDR3 contains 12 residues. V was clipped by 9 bases and J by 8 bases, with 16 bases between them. Germline V gene sequence: CDR1 LNHDA, CDR2 SQIVND (reference sequence).